The sequence of this TCR beta chain was determined in a study of blood T cell repertoires in COVID-19. The data were produced by immunoSEQ multiplex PCR, yet TCRdb's version contains in-frame clones alone and is incomplete. This repertoire shows about 130,000 clones, around 86% found once; its top ten account for approximately 4.3%. V shed 4 bases and J 6 bases; nucleotides not matched to a gene: 4. The CDR3 runs to 14 residues. Germline V gives CDR1 MRHNA, CDR2 SNTAGT. The specimen sequenced was PBMCs or T cells enriched from blood (not recorded which). The clonotype originates from a man aged 45-65 years who had recovered from COVID-19. The chain employs TRBV6-4 and TRBJ2-3; 10 nucleotides agree with TRBD2. The CDR3 spells CASSGTSGMDTQYF. The CDR3 DNA reads as TGTGCCAGCAGTGGGACTAGCGGAATGGATACGCAGTATTTT.